The 26 T cell receptor beta chains presented below share a single source sample, sequenced in a study of cytomegalovirus exposure and HLA in healthy donors. 60 Vbeta and 13 Jbeta primers were used in PCR. The method was immunoSEQ multiplex PCR; TCRdb's version includes in-frame clones alone and lacks a portion of them. The profile shows roughly 140,000 clones, 50% to 75% of them singletons. Specimen: PBMCs. Receptor source: a woman in her twenties or thirties in good health and CMV-seropositive.

The J gene is TRBJ1-4, the V gene TRBV19; 7 nucleotides line up with TRBD1. The CDR3 covers 14 residues. V trimming: 5 bases; J trimming: 5 bases; junction bases outside the gene matches: 5. Germline CDR1 reads LNHDA; CDR2 reads SQIVND (reference sequence). The CDR3 here is CASSPQGYNEKLFF. CDR3 DNA: TGTGCCAGTAGTCCACAGGGGTACAATGAAAAACTGTTTTTT.

The chain recombines TRBV2 with TRBJ1-5; a weak D match, TRBD1 (5 bases). The CDR3 spans 13 residues. Germline V gene sequence: CDR1 SNHLY, CDR2 FYNNEI. V was clipped by 4 bases and J by 4 bases, with 8 bases between them. Written as DNA, the CDR3 is TGTGCCAGCAGTGCACAGGCAAATCAGCCCCAGCATTTT. Amino acids: CASSAQANQPQHF.

This chain uses TRBV7-7 with TRBJ2-5, with 7 bases lining up with TRBD1. The CDR3 sequence is 13 residues long. Unmatched junction bases numbered 5, after V lost 5 bases and J lost 5 bases. Germline CDR1 SSHAT, CDR2 FNYEAQ (reference sequence). As DNA, the CDR3 is TGTGCCAGCAGCCCTCAGGGGGTGGAGACCCAGTACTTC. Translating gives CASSPQGVETQYF.

The J gene is TRBJ2-3, the V gene TRBV5-1, with a weak D call TRBD2 (6 bases). Germline-derived CDR1 and CDR2 are SGHRS and YFSETQ. V was clipped by 1 base and J by 2 bases, with 14 bases between them. The CDR3 loop spans 16 amino acids. The CDR3 sequence is CASSLLGGLPTDTQYF. CDR3 DNA: TGCGCCAGCAGCTTGCTCGGGGGACTCCCCACAGATACGCAGTATTTT.

The CDR3 nucleotides read TGTGCCAGTAGTAAGTACAGGGGGGACACCGGGGAGCTGTTTTTT. Encoded protein: CASSKYRGDTGELFF. The V gene is TRBV19, the J gene TRBJ2-2, with 8 bases aligning to TRBD1. This CDR3 spans 15 amino acids. J gave up 3 bases and V 4 bases, and 4 bases lay outside the gene matches. Germline V gene sequence: CDR1 LNHDA, CDR2 SQIVND (reference sequence).

V usage is TRBV13 and J usage is TRBJ1-3, with D unclear. V gave up 5 bases and J gave up 5 bases, with 22 bases separating them. The CDR3 runs to 17 residues. Germline lookup yields CDR1 PRHDT and CDR2 FYEKMQ (reference sequence). Here the CDR3 reads CASSSLGSTAARNTIYF. The CDR3 bases are TGTGCCAGCAGCAGTCTAGGATCCACTGCTGCACGAAACACCATATATTTT. The variable domain in full, completed from reference TRBV13 and TRBJ1-3, reads AAGVIQSPRHLIKEKRETATLKCYPIPRHDTVYWYQQGPGQDPQFLISFYEKMQSDKGSIPDRFSAQQFSDYHSELNMSSLELGDSALYFCASSSLGSTAARNTIYFGEGSWLTVV.

This chain links TRBV2 with TRBJ2-5; 13 bases align to TRBD2. Germline-derived CDR1 and CDR2 are SNHLY and FYNNEI. Trimming at V came to 6 bases and at J to 5 bases, leaving 3 bases not matched to a gene. The CDR3 has 14 amino acids. The CDR3 nucleotides are TGTGCCAGCAGCCCGGGACTAGCGGGGGAGACCCAGTACTTC. This codes for CASSPGLAGETQYF.

The CDR3 reads CASSVGRGRTEAFF. In DNA, the CDR3 is TGTGCCAGCAGCGTAGGCAGAGGGAGGACTGAAGCTTTCTTT. V and J are TRBV9 and TRBJ1-1; unclear D gene. Germline CDR1 reads SGDLS; CDR2 reads YYNGEE. Trimming removed 0 bases from V and 5 bases from J, with 11 bases in between. The CDR3 is 14 amino acids.

The chain employs TRBV29-1 and TRBJ1-2, with 8 bases matching TRBD1. This CDR3 spans 11 amino acids. The trim removed 4 bases at V and 8 bases at J, leaving 3 bases unmatched. Germline V gene sequence: CDR1 SQVTM, CDR2 ANQGSEA. CDR3 nucleotides: TGCAGCGTTGCTGCAGGGGGCGGCTACACCTTC. Translated, it gives CSVAAGGGYTF. The complete variable domain, with remaining parts taken from reference TRBV29-1 and TRBJ1-2, reads SAVISQKPSRDICQRGTSLTIQCQVDSQVTMMFWYRQQPGQSLTLIATANQGSEATYESGFVIDKFPISRPNLTFSTLTVSNMSPEDSSIYLCSVAAGGGYTFGSGTRLTVV.

The chain uses TRBV19 and TRBJ2-2; weak D call: TRBD1 (6 bases). This CDR3 region has 15 residues. The germline CDR1 and CDR2 sequences are LNHDA and SQIVND (reference sequence). V was clipped by 3 bases and J by 6 bases, with 14 bases between them. The CDR3 nucleotides are TGTGCCAGTAGTATTCCCCGACAGGTGCCCGGGGAGCTGTTTTTT. It codes for CASSIPRQVPGELFF.

The V and J genes are TRBV4-2 and TRBJ1-3; D perhaps matches TRBD1 (5 bases). Trimming left V 1 base short and J 1 base short, with 8 bases between. The CDR3 consists of 15 residues. Germline CDR1 is LGHNA and CDR2 is YNFKEQ. The CDR3 nucleotides are TGTGCCAGCAGCCAAGCCGGGACTTCTGGAAACACCATATATTTT. Translated: CASSQAGTSGNTIYF.

The chain couples TRBV5-6 to TRBJ2-6, with 9 bases lining up with TRBD1. V lost 4 bases to trimming and J lost 4 bases; unmatched junction nucleotides: 9. This CDR3 spans 17 amino acids. CDR1 and CDR2 (germline): SGHDT, YYEEEE. The CDR3 nucleotides read TGTGCCAGCAGCCCGGGACAGGGAGAATCCGGGGCCAACGTCCTGACTTTC. Its translation is CASSPGQGESGANVLTF.

This clone was picked up a small number of times. The J gene is TRBJ1-5, the V gene TRBV15; a weak D match, TRBD1 (5 bases). Trimming took 0 bases from V and 0 from J, leaving 12 bases between them. The germline gives CDR1 LNHNV, CDR2 YYDKDF (reference sequence). CDR3 length equals 17 residues. CDR3 amino acids: CATSREQAGHSNQPQHF. As DNA, the CDR3 is TGTGCCACCAGCAGAGAACAGGCAGGGCATAGCAATCAGCCCCAGCATTTT.

Concerning this clone: One end of the junction varies from germline; a read error may be responsible. The chain links TRBV7-7 to TRBJ2-7, with D possibly matching TRBD1 (6 bases). Germline V CDR1 and CDR2: SSHAT, FNYEAQ (reference sequence). CDR3 size: 13 residues. CDR3 nucleotides: TGTGCTAGCAGCCGGGACATTAAGGACGAGCAGTACTTC. The encoded protein is CASSRDIKDEQYF. The entire variable domain, with the rest obtained from reference TRBV7-7 and TRBJ2-7, is as follows: GAGVSQSPRYKVTKRGQDVTLRCDPISSHATLYWYQQALGQGPEFLTYFNYEAQPDKSGLPSDRFSAERPEGSISTLTIQRTEQRDSAMYRCASSRDIKDEQYFGPGTRLTVT.

The chain links TRBV11-2 to TRBJ1-1; D is unresolved. The germline CDR1 and CDR2 sequences are SGHAT and FQNNGV. Trimming removed 4 bases at V and 5 bases at J, with 5 bases between. The CDR3 runs to 11 residues. The CDR3 loop reads CASSSVTEAFF. The DNA of the CDR3 is TGTGCCAGCAGCTCGGTTACTGAAGCTTTCTTT.

On this clone itself: At one end the junction does not follow the germline gene, possibly because of a read error. The gene calls are TRBV29-1 and TRBJ2-4, with 8 bases fitting TRBD1. This CDR3 has 11 residues. Germline V gene data show CDR1 as SQVTM and CDR2 as ANQGSEA. CDR3 sequence reads: CSVDGQGGLRF. The CDR3 DNA reads TGCAGCGTTGACGGACAGGGAGGCCTTAGATTC.

This clone came up once. The chain carries TRBV18 and TRBJ1-2, with 9 bases matching TRBD1. V shed 4 bases and J 4 bases; nucleotides not matched to a gene: 1. The CDR3 has 13 residues. Germline CDR1 reads KGHSH; CDR2 reads LQKENI. In DNA form, the CDR3 reads TGTGCCAGCTCACAGACAGGGGGCTATGGCTACACCTTC. Protein: CASSQTGGYGYTF.

This clone has only a few counts. This rearrangement joins TRBV4-1 to TRBJ1-4, with D unresolved. Trimming removed 4 bases at V and 6 bases at J, with 12 bases between. The CDR3 consists of 14 residues. Germline CDR1 MGHRA, CDR2 YSYEKL. CDR3 amino acids: CASSRAAVDEKLFF. CDR3 sequence (DNA): TGCGCCAGCAGCCGTGCGGCGGTAGATGAAAAACTGTTTTTT.

The V call is TRBV30, the J call TRBJ2-1, with D hard to call. Germline lookup yields CDR1 GTSNPN and CDR2 SVGIG (reference sequence). The ends were cut back, 0 bases at V and 7 bases at J, with 7 bases in the middle. This CDR3 contains 12 residues. CDR3: CAWSVVVNEQFF. As DNA, the CDR3 is TGTGCCTGGAGTGTAGTAGTAAATGAGCAGTTCTTC.

The chain is built from TRBV29-1 and TRBJ2-7; the D gene is possibly TRBD1 (6 bases). Trimming cost V 6 bases and J 5 bases, with 17 bases left between them. This CDR3 has 13 residues. Per germline, CDR1 SQVTM and CDR2 ANQGSEA. This chain's CDR3 is CSVVRGLSNEQYF. CDR3 nucleotides: TGCAGCGTAGTCAGGGGTCTTTCCAACGAGCAGTACTTC.

V gene TRBV2 combines with J gene TRBJ2-1, with 8 positions matching TRBD2. Germline V gives CDR1 SNHLY, CDR2 FYNNEI. This CDR3 contains 16 residues. J gave up 5 bases and V 2 bases, and 8 bases lay outside the gene matches. The CDR3, as DNA: TGTGCCAGCAGTGAACTTATGGGACTAGTTAACAATGAGCAGTTCTTC. Protein: CASSELMGLVNNEQFF. Full variable domain (rest looked up from reference TRBV2 and TRBJ2-1): EPEVTQTPSHQVTQMGQEVILRCVPISNHLYFYWYRQILGQKVEFLVSFYNNEISEKSEIFDDQFSVERPDGSNFTLKIRSTKLEDSAMYFCASSELMGLVNNEQFFGPGTRLTVL.

This clone has just a few counts. Germline is not matched at one junction end, which may reflect a read error. The V and J genes are TRBV9 and TRBJ2-7; D is ambiguous. Germline CDR1 reads SGDLS; CDR2 reads YYNGEE. This CDR3 region has 8 residues. CDR3 in DNA: TGTGCCAGCAGCGTAGCGTTCTTC. The encoded protein is CASSVAFF.

For this clone: The same CDR3 arises from other DNA sequences in this sample as well. This sequence joins TRBV6-1 and TRBJ2-6; 9 positions match TRBD2. With V trimmed by 6 bases and J by 1 base, 1 base remained unmatched. The CDR3 has 15 residues. Germline V gives CDR1 MNHNS, CDR2 SASEGT. The DNA for the CDR3 is TGTGCCAGCAGGGCGGGGGGGTCTGGGGCCAACGTCCTGACTTTC. The encoded protein is CASRAGGSGANVLTF.

The chain employs TRBV13 and TRBJ1-2; TRBD1 is a possible D gene (6 bases). Germline V gene data show CDR1 as PRHDT and CDR2 as FYEKMQ (reference sequence). V lost 3 bases, J lost 6 bases, and 11 bases lay in between. The CDR3 length is 13 residues. CDR3 region: CASSFAGENGYTF. The CDR3 DNA is TGTGCCAGCAGCTTTGCAGGGGAGAATGGCTACACCTTC.

The J gene is TRBJ2-3, the V gene TRBV29-1, with D perhaps TRBD2 (5 bases). CDR1 is SQVTM and CDR2 is ANQGSEA in the germline V gene. V lost 0 bases and J 2 bases, leaving 18 bases between the germline ends. The CDR3 runs to 17 residues. In DNA, the CDR3 is TGCAGCGTTGAAGACACCGAGATGGAGCGGTCCACAGATACGCAGTATTTT. This encodes CSVEDTEMERSTDTQYF.

CDR3 amino acids: CAWSLLGRRETQYF. The CDR3 DNA is TGTGCCTGGAGTCTGTTGGGTAGGAGGGAGACCCAGTACTTC. This rearrangement joins TRBV30 to TRBJ2-5, with D perhaps TRBD2 (5 bases). Between the trimmed V and J ends, which lost 2 bases and 5 bases, there was a span of 15 bases. Germline CDR1 is GTSNPN and CDR2 is SVGIG (reference sequence). CDR3 length: 14 residues.